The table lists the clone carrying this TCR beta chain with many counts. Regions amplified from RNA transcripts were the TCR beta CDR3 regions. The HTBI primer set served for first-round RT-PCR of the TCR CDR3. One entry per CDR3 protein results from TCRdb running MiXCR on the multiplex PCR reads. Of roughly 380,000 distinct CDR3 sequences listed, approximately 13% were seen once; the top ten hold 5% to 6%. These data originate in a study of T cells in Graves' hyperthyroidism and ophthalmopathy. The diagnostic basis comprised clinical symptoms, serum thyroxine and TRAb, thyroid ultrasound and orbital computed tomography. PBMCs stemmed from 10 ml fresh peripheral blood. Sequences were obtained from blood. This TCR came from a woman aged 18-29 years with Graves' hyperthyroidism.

The DNA of the CDR3 is TGCAGTGCTATTACAGGGATCGAGCAGTACTTC. As protein: CSAITGIEQYF. V usage is TRBV20-1 and J usage is TRBJ2-7, with D perhaps matching TRBD1 (6 bases). The CDR3 sequence is 11 residues long. Germline assignment: CDR1 DFQATT and CDR2 SNEGSKA (reference sequence). Trimming took 4 bases from V and 6 from J, leaving 10 bases between them.